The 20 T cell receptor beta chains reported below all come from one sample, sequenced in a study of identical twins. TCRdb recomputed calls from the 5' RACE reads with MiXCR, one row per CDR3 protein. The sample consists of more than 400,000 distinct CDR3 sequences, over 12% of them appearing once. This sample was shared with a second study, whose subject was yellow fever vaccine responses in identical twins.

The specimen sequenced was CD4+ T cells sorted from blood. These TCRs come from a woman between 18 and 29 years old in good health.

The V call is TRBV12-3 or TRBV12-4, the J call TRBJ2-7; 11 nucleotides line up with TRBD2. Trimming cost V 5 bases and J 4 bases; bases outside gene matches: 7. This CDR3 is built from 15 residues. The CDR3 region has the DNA TGTGCCAGCAGTAGGACTAGCGGGTTTCCGTACGAGCAGTACTTC. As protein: CASSRTSGFPYEQYF.

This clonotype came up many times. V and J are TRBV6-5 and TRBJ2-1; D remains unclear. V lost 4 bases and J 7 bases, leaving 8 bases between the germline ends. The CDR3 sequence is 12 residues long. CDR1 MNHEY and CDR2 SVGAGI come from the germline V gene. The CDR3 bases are TGTGCCAGCAGTTCAACCGGAAATGAGCAGTTCTTC. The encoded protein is CASSSTGNEQFF.

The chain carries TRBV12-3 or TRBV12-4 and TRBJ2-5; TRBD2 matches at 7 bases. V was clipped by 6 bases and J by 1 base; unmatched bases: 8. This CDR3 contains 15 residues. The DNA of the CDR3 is TGTGCCAGCAGGCAAGGACTAGTGCTCCAAGAGACCCAGTACTTC. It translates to CASRQGLVLQETQYF.

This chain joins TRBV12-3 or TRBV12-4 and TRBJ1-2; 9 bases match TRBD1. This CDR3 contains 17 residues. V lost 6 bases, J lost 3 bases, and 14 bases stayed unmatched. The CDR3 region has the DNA TGTGCCAGCAGACCGAGGACAGGGGTGGTGGAAGACTATGGCTACACCTTC. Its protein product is CASRPRTGVVEDYGYTF.

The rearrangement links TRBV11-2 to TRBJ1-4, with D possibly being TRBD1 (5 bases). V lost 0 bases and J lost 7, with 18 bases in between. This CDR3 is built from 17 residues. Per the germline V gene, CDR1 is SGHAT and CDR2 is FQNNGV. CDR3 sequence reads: CASSLEGAGKPGEKLFF. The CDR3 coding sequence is TGTGCCAGCAGCTTAGAAGGGGCCGGGAAACCGGGTGAAAAACTGTTTTTT.

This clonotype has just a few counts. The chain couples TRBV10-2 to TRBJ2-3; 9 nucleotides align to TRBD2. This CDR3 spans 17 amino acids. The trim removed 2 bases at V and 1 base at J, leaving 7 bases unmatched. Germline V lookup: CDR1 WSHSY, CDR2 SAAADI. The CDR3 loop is CASSEQAGGHGTDTQYF. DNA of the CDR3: TGCGCCAGCAGTGAGCAAGCGGGAGGACACGGCACAGATACGCAGTATTTT.

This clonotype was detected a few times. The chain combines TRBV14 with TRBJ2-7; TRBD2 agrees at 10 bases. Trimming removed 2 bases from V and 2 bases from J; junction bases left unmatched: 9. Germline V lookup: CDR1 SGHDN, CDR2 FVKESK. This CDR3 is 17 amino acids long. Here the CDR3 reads CASSQLGGTSGTYEQYF. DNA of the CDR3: TGTGCCAGCAGCCAACTTGGAGGAACTAGCGGGACCTACGAGCAGTACTTC.

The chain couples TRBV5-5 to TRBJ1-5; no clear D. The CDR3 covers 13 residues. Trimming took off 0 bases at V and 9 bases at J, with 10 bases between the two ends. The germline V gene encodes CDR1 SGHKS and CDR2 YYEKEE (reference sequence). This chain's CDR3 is CASSLDRYGPQHF. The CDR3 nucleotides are TGTGCCAGCAGCTTGGACCGATACGGGCCCCAGCATTTT. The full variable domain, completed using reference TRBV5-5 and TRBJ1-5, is DAGVTQSPTHLIKTRGQQVTLRCSPISGHKSVSWYQQVLGQGPQFIFQYYEKEERGRGNFPDRFSARQFPNYSSELNVNALLLGDSALYLCASSLDRYGPQHFGDGTRLSIL.

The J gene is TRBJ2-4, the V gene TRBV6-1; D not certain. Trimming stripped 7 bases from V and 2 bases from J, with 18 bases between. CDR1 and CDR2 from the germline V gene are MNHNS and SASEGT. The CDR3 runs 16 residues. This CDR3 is CASTPTGSGSKNIQYF. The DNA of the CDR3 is TGTGCCAGCACCCCTACCGGCAGTGGGTCCAAAAACATTCAGTACTTC.

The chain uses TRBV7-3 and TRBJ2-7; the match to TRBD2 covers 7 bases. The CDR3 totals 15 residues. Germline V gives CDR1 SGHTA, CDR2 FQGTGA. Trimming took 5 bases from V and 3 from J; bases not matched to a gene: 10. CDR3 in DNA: TGTGCCAGCAGCCCCACGAGCGGGACCAACTACGAGCAGTACTTC. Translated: CASSPTSGTNYEQYF.

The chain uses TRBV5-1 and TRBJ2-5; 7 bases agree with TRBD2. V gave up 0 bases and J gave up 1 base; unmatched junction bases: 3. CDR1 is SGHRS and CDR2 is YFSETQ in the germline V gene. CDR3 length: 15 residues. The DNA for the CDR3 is TGCGCCAGCAGCTTGGGAGTAGCGGGCCAAGAGACCCAGTACTTC. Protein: CASSLGVAGQETQYF. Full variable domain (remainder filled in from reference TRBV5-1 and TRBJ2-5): KAGVTQTPRYLIKTRGQQVTLSCSPISGHRSVSWYQQTPGQGLQFLFEYFSETQRNKGNFPGRFSGRQFSNSRSEMNVSTLELGDSALYLCASSLGVAGQETQYFGPGTRLLVL.

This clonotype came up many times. The CDR3 sequence: CASSGQGWLYEQYF. The CDR3 DNA reads as TGTGCCAGCAGTGGACAGGGCTGGCTCTACGAGCAGTACTTC. The chain links TRBV12-3 or TRBV12-4 to TRBJ2-7; TRBD1 aligns across 8 bases. Germline trimming cut 5 bases from V and 3 bases from J; bases unmatched to any gene: 6. The CDR3 sequence is 14 residues long.

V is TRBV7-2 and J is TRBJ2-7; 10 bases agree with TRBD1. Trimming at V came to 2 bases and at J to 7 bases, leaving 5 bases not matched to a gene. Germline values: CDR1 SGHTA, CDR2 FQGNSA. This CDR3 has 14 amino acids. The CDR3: CASSLQWGQGEQYV. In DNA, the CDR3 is TGTGCCAGCAGCTTACAGTGGGGACAGGGGGAGCAGTACGTC.

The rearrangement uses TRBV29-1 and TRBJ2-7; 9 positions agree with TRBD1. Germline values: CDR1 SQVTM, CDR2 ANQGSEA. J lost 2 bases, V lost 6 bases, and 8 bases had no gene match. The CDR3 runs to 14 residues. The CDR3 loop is CSVGGRQGAYEQYF. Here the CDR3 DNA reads TGCAGCGTAGGAGGGAGACAGGGGGCCTACGAGCAGTACTTC.

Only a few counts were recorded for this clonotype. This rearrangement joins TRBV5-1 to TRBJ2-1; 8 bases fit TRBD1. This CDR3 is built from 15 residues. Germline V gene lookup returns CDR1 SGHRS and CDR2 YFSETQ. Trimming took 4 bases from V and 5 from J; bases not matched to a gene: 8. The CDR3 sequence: CASSLGTGRDNEQFF. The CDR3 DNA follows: TGCGCCAGCAGCCTCGGGACAGGTCGGGACAATGAGCAGTTCTTC.

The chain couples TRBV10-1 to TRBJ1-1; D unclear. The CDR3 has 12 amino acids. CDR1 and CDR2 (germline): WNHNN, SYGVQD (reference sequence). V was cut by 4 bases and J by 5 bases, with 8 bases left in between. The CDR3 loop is CASSAGRTEAFF. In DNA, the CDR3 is TGCGCCAGCAGTGCCGGACGGACTGAAGCTTTCTTT.

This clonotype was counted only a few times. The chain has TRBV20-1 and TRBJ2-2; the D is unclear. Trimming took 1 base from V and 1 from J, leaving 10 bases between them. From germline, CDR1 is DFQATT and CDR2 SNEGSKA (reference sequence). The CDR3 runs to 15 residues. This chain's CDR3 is CSARVSTRNTGELFF. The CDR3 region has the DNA TGCAGTGCTAGAGTTAGCACGAGGAACACCGGGGAGCTGTTTTTT.

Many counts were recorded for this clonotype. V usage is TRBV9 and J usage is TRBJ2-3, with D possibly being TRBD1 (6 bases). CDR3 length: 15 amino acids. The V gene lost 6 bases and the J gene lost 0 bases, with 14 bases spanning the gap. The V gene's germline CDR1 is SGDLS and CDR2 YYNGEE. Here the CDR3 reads CASTVGTTSTDTQYF. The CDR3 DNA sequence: TGTGCCAGCACCGTGGGGACAACTAGCACAGATACGCAGTATTTT.

The CDR3 DNA reads as TGTGCCAGCAGCTCGCCGGCGGGGGGAGTCACCGGGGAGCTGTTTTTT. Translated, it gives CASSSPAGGVTGELFF. The J gene is TRBJ2-2, the V gene TRBV12-3 or TRBV12-4, with 8 bases lining up with TRBD2. This CDR3 has 16 residues. V lost 6 bases to trimming and J lost 4 bases; unmatched junction nucleotides: 10.

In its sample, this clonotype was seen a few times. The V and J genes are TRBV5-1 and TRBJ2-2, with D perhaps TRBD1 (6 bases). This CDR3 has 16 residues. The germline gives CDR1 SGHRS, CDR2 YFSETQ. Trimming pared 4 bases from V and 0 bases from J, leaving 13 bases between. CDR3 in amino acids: CASSTSGTPNTGELFF. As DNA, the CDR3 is TGCGCCAGCAGCACCTCTGGGACACCGAACACCGGGGAGCTGTTTTTT.